This TCR beta chain was obtained from a study of blood T cell repertoires in COVID-19. This clone was seen a single time. Data came from immunoSEQ multiplex PCR; TCRdb stores just in-frame clones and leaves some out. Of some 250,000 clones in the sample, about four fifths were seen once. CDR3 length: 16 amino acids. Looked up from germline, CDR1 is SEHNR and CDR2 is FQNEAQ (reference sequence). Trimming took 5 bases from V and 3 from J; bases not matched to a gene: 8. Sequenced input: peripheral blood. V and J are TRBV7-9 and TRBJ1-4, with 8 bases lining up with TRBD1. This clonotype originated in an elderly woman with acute or convalescent COVID-19. The CDR3 region has the DNA TGTGCCAGCAGCGCCTGGGGACAGGACCCTAATGAAAAACTGTTTTTT. It is translated as CASSAWGQDPNEKLFF.